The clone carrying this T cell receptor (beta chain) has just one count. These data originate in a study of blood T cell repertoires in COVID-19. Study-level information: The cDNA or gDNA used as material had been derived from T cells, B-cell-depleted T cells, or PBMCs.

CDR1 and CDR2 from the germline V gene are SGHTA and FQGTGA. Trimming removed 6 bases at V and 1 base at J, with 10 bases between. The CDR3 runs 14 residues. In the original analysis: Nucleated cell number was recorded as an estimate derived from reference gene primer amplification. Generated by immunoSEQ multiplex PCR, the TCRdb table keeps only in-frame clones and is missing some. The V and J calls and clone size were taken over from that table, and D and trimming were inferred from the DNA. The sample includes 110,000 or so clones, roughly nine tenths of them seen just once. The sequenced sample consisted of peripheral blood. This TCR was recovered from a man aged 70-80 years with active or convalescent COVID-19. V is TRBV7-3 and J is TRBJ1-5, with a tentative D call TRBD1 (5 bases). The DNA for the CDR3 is TGTGCCAGCAGTCGGGGGGTGAGCAATCAGCCCCAGCATTTT. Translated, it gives CASSRGVSNQPQHF.